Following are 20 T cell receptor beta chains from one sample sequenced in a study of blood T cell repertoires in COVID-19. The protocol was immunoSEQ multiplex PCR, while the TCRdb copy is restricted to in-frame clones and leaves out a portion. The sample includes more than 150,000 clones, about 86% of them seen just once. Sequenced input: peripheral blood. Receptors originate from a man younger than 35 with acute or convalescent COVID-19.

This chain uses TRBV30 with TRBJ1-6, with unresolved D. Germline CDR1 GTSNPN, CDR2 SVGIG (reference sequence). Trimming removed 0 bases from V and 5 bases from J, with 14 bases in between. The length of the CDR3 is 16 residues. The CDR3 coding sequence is TGTGCCTGGAGTGTACCTGCGGGCGTGAATAATTCACCCCTCCACTTT. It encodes CAWSVPAGVNNSPLHF. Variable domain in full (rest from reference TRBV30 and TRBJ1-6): SQTIHQWPATLVQPVGSPLSLECTVEGTSNPNLYWYRQAAGRGLQLLFYSVGIGQISSEVPQNLSASRPQDRQFILSSKKLLLSDSGFYLCAWSVPAGVNNSPLHFGNGTRLTVT.

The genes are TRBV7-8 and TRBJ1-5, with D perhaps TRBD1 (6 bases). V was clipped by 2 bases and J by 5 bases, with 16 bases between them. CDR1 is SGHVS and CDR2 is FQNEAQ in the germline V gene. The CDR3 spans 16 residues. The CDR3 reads CASSLNTIRGHQPQHF. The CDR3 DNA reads TGTGCCAGCAGCTTAAATACGATCAGGGGACATCAGCCCCAGCATTTT. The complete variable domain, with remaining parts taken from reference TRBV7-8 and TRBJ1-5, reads GAGVSQSPRYKVAKRGQDVALRCDPISGHVSLFWYQQALGQGPEFLTYFQNEAQLDKSGLPSDRFFAERPEGSVSTLKIQRTQQEDSAVYLCASSLNTIRGHQPQHFGDGTRLSIL.

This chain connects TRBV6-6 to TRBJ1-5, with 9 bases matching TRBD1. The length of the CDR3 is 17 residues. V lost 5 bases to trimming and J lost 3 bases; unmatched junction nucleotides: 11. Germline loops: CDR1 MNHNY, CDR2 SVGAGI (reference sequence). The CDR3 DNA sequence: TGTGCCAGCAGTCAGTCCGGACAGGGGAAGAACAATCAGCCCCAGCATTTT. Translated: CASSQSGQGKNNQPQHF.

CDR3 protein: CASSLASGGLTDTQYF. The CDR3 bases are TGTGCCAGCAGCCTGGCCAGCGGGGGCCTCACAGATACGCAGTATTTT. This chain joins TRBV7-3 and TRBJ2-3; 8 positions match TRBD2. CDR1 and CDR2 from the germline V gene are SGHTA and FQGTGA. Trimming removed 5 bases from V and 2 bases from J; junction bases left unmatched: 9. CDR3 length: 16 residues.

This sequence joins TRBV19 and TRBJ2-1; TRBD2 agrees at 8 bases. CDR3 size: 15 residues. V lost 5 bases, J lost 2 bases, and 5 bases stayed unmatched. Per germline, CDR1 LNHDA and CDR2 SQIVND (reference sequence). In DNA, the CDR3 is TGTGCCAGTAGTCTTCTAGCGGGCGCCTACAATGAGCAGTTCTTC. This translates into CASSLLAGAYNEQFF. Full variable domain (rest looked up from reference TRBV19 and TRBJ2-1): DGGITQSPKYLFRKEGQNVTLSCEQNLNHDAMYWYRQDPGQGLRLIYYSQIVNDFQKGDIAEGYSVSREKKESFPLTVTSAQKNPTAFYLCASSLLAGAYNEQFFGPGTRLTVL.

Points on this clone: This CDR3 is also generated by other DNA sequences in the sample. CDR3 sequence (DNA): TGTGCCAGCAGCTTAGGGGCAGGGAGGAACGAGCAGTACGTC. Its translation is CASSLGAGRNEQYV. The V and J genes are TRBV7-9 and TRBJ2-7; D is perhaps TRBD2 (6 bases). Germline CDR1 is SEHNR and CDR2 is FQNEAQ (reference sequence). There are 14 residues in the CDR3. V gave up 1 base and J gave up 5 bases, with 12 bases separating them.

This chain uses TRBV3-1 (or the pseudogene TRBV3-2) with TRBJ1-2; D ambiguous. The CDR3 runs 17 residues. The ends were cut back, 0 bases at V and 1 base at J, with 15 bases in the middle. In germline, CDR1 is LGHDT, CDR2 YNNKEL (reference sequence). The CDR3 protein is CASSQELYGIVNYGYTF. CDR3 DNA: TGTGCCAGCAGCCAAGAACTCTACGGGATAGTTAACTATGGCTACACCTTC.

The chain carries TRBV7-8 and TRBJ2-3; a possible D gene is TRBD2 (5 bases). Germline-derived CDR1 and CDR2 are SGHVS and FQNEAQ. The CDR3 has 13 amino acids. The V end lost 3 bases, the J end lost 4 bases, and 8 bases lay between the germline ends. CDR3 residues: CASSFLAADTQYF. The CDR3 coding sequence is TGTGCCAGCAGCTTTCTAGCCGCAGATACGCAGTATTTT.

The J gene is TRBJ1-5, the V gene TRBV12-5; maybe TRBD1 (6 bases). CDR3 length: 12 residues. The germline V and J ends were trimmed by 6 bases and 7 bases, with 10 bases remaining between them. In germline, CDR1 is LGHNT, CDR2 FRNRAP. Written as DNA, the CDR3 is TGTGCTAGTGGCGATCAGGGGCAGCCCCAGCATTTT. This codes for CASGDQGQPQHF.

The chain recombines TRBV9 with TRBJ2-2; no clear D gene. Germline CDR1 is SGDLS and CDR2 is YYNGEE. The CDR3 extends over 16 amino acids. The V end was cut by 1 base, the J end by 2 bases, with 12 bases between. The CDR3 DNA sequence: TGTGCCAGCAGCGTACGAGGCGGTCATAACACCGGGGAGCTGTTTTTT. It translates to CASSVRGGHNTGELFF.

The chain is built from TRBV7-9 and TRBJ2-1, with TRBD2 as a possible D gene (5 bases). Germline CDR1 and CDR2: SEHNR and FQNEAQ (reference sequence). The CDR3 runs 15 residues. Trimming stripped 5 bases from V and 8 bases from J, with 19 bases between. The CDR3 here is CASSSRVQGGHEQFF. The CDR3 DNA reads TGTGCCAGCAGCAGTAGGGTCCAAGGAGGCCATGAGCAGTTCTTC.

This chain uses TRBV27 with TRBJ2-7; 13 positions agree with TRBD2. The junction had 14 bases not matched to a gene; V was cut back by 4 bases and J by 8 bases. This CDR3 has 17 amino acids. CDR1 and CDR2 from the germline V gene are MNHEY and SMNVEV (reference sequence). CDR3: CASSSTTGLAGERKQYV. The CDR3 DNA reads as TGTGCCAGCAGTTCCACCACTGGACTAGCGGGGGAGCGGAAGCAGTACGTC.

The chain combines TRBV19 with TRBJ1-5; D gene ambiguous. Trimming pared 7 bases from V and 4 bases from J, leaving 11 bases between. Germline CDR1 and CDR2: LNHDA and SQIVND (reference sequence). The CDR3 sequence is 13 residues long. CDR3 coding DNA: TGTGCCAGTACGGTACAGACAAATCAGCCCCAGCATTTT. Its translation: CASTVQTNQPQHF.

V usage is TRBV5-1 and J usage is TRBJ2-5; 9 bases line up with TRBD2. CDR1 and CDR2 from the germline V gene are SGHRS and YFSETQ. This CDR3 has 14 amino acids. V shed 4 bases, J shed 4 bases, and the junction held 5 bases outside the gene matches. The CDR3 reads CASSGGLARETQYF. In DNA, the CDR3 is TGCGCCAGCAGCGGGGGACTAGCCAGAGAGACCCAGTACTTC.

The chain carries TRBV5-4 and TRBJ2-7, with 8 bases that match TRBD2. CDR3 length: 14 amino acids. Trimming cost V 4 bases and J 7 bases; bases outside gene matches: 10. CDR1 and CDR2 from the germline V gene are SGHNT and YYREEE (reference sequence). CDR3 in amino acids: CASSVTGGVGEQYF. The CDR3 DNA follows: TGTGCCAGCAGCGTTACCGGGGGGGTCGGGGAGCAGTACTTC.

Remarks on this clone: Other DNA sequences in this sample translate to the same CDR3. CDR3 sequence reads: CASSPGTTNTGELFF. CDR3 bases: TGCGCCAGCAGCCCCGGGACAACGAACACCGGGGAGCTGTTTTTT. The V and J genes are TRBV5-1 and TRBJ2-2, with D possibly matching TRBD1 (6 bases). Germline assignment: CDR1 SGHRS and CDR2 YFSETQ. The CDR3 sequence is 15 residues long. V shed 4 bases and J shed 0 bases, with 10 bases lying between them.

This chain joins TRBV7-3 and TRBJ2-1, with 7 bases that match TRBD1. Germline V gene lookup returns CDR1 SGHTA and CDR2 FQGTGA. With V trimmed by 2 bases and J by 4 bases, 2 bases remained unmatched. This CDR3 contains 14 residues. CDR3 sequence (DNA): TGTGCCAGCAGCTTACAGGGGGTTTACAATGAGCAGTTCTTC. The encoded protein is CASSLQGVYNEQFF.

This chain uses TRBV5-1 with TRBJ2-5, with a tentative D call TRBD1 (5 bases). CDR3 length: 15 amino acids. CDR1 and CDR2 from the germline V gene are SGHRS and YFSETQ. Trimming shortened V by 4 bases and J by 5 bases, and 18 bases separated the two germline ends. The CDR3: CASSPGGRVGETQYF. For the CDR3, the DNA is TGCGCCAGCAGCCCCGGCGGCAGGGTGGGGGAGACCCAGTACTTC.

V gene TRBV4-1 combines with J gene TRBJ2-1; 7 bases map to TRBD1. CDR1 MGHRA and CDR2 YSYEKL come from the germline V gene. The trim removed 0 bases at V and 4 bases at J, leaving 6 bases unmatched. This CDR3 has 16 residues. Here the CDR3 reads CASSQDPGGGYNEQFF. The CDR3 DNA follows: TGCGCCAGCAGCCAAGATCCAGGGGGTGGGTACAATGAGCAGTTCTTC.

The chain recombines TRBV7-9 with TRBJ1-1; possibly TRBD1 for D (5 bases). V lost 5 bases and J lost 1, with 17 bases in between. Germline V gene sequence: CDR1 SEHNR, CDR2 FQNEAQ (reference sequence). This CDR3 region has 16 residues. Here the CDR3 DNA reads TGTGCCAGCAGCGCCGGTGGAATAGGGGCGAACACTGAAGCTTTCTTT. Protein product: CASSAGGIGANTEAFF.